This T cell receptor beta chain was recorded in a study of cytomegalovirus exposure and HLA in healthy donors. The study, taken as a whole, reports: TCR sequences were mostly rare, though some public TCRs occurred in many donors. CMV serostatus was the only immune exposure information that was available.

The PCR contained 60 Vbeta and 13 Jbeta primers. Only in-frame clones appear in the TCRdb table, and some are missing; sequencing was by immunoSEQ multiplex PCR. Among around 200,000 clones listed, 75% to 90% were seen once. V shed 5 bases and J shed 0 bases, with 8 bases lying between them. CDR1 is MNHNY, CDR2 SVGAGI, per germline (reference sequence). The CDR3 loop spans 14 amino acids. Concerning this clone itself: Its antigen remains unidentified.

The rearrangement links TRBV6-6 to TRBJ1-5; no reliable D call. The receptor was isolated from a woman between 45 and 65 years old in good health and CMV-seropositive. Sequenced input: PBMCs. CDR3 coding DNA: TGTGCCAGCAGTACCACATATAGCAATCAGCCCCAGCATTTT. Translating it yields CASSTTYSNQPQHF.